This entry lists 21 T cell receptor beta chains sequenced from one sample in a study of T-cell reconstitution after alpha-beta-depleted transplantation in children. Unique molecular identifiers were used in preparing the TCRbeta library. Each CDR3 protein gets one entry after TCRdb re-called the PCR reads with MiXCR. The sample holds 250,000 or so distinct CDR3 sequences, under 9.5% seen once. The sample consisted of PBMCs, mostly from graft donor cells, taken 180 days after TCRalphabeta/CD19-depleted stem cell transplant. The receptors stem from a male patient aged 10 to 17 who had a stem cell transplant for acute lymphoblastic leukemia, so the T cells may come from the graft donor.

This clonotype showed up many times. V is TRBV5-5 and J is TRBJ1-6; D is uncertain. V lost 0 bases and J 0 bases, leaving 7 bases between the germline ends. The CDR3 spans 16 residues. Germline lookup yields CDR1 SGHKS and CDR2 YYEKEE (reference sequence). The CDR3 is CASSLEGSSYNSPLHF. DNA for the CDR3: TGTGCCAGCAGCTTGGAAGGGAGCTCCTATAATTCACCCCTCCACTTT.

This clonotype was recorded many times. The rearrangement joins TRBV7-9 to TRBJ1-5; 11 nucleotides line up with TRBD1. Trimming cost V 5 bases and J 7 bases; bases outside gene matches: 10. Germline assignment: CDR1 SEHNR and CDR2 FQNEAQ (reference sequence). The CDR3 has 16 residues. The CDR3, as DNA: TGTGCCAGCAGCAAAACTGGACAGGGGGCGAGGCAGCCCCAGCATTTT. Protein: CASSKTGQGARQPQHF.

The chain employs TRBV5-4 and TRBJ2-5; D perhaps matches TRBD1 (6 bases). CDR3 length: 15 residues. Trimming pared 4 bases from V and 4 bases from J, leaving 17 bases between. The germline V gene has CDR1 SGHNT and CDR2 YYREEE (reference sequence). CDR3 sequence: CASSDKTGAGETQYF. The CDR3 DNA reads TGTGCCAGCAGCGACAAGACAGGTGCGGGAGAGACCCAGTACTTC.

This clonotype was counted at least ten times. This chain uses TRBV5-1 with TRBJ1-2; maybe TRBD1 (6 bases). Germline values: CDR1 SGHRS, CDR2 YFSETQ. Trimming cost V 3 bases and J 5 bases, with 14 bases left between them. The CDR3 extends over 14 amino acids. CDR3 coding DNA: TGCGCCAGCAGCTCCAGGGGCCCGAGGTATGGCTACACCTTC. Residues: CASSSRGPRYGYTF.

This clonotype was observed at least ten times. This chain links TRBV10-3 with TRBJ1-1; D possibly corresponds to TRBD1 (5 bases). The V and J ends lost 6 bases and 1 base respectively, with 12 bases between them. The CDR3 covers 14 residues. Germline CDR1 ENHRY, CDR2 SYGVKD. CDR3 nucleotide sequence: TGTGCCATCAGGGAGGGACTCGCGAACACTGAAGCTTTCTTT. It encodes CAIREGLANTEAFF.

Concerning this clonotype: A clone one base away is much larger, so this may be a read error. V and J are TRBV10-2 and TRBJ2-5; perhaps TRBD1 as D (5 bases). The CDR3 loop spans 13 amino acids. Germline CDR1 and CDR2: WSHSY and SAAADI. The chain's CDR3 is CASSEGHQESQYF. CDR3 nucleotide sequence: TGCGCCAGCAGTGAGGGACACCAAGAGAGCCAGTACTTC.

This clonotype was detected ten times or more. J is TRBJ2-7 and V is TRBV19; 10 bases map to TRBD1. The CDR3 spans 14 residues. CDR1 and CDR2 from the germline V gene are LNHDA and SQIVND (reference sequence). The ends lost 5 bases at V and 3 bases at J; junction bases unmatched: 4. The CDR3 nucleotides are TGTGCCAGTAGTCCGGGACAGGGGTTCTACGAGCAGTACTTC. Translated: CASSPGQGFYEQYF.

This clonotype was seen at least ten times. This chain joins TRBV20-1 and TRBJ2-5; 10 bases agree with TRBD2. This CDR3 has 15 residues. CDR1 DFQATT and CDR2 SNEGSKA come from the germline V gene (reference sequence). J gave up 5 bases and V 3 bases, and 9 bases lay outside the gene matches. CDR3 in DNA: TGCAGTGCTAGGCTCCAAGCGGGAGGGGTGGAGACCCAGTACTTC. It yields the protein CSARLQAGGVETQYF.

This clonotype came up many times. This chain uses TRBV18 with TRBJ2-7; D is undetermined. The V end was cut by 8 bases, the J end by 2 bases, with 10 bases between. The CDR3 covers 12 residues. Germline loops: CDR1 KGHSH, CDR2 LQKENI. The CDR3 loop reads CASSPTAYEQYF. CDR3 nucleotides: TGTGCCAGCAGTCCCACGGCCTACGAGCAGTACTTC. Supplemented by reference TRBV18 and TRBJ2-7, the full variable domain reads NAGVMQNPRHLVRRRGQEARLRCSPMKGHSHVYWYRQLPEEGLKFMVYLQKENIIDESGMPKERFSAEFPKEGPSILRIQQVVRGDSAAYFCASSPTAYEQYFGPGTRLTVT.

Many counts were recorded for this clonotype. The gene calls are TRBV21-1 and TRBJ1-5; the table calls TRBD1, which could not be checked here. TRBV21-1 is deemed a pseudogene. The CDR3 consists of 18 residues. The CDR3 protein is CASSKEAGGICDNQPQHF. DNA of the CDR3: TGTGCCAGCAGCAAAGAGGCAGGGGGCATATGCGACAATCAGCCCCAGCATTTT.

To note about this clonotype: A much larger clone lies one base from this, so it may be a read error. The chain carries TRBV5-6 and TRBJ2-1; the D gene is possibly TRBD2 (6 bases). The CDR3 sequence is 13 residues long. Germline CDR1 and CDR2: SGHDT and YYEEEE. Trimming took 4 bases from V and 5 from J, leaving 10 bases between them. Here the CDR3 DNA reads TGTGCCAGCAGCGCGGGACTTCACAATGAGCAGTTCTTC. Translating gives CASSAGLHNEQFF.

This clonotype was detected many times. The chain links TRBV6-5 to TRBJ2-5, with a possible D match to TRBD1 (5 bases). V was shortened by 2 bases and J by 2 bases, with 9 bases between the two germline ends. The CDR3 is 14 amino acids. The germline V gene has CDR1 MNHEY and CDR2 SVGAGI. The CDR3 nucleotides are TGTGCCAGCAGTTACGTGACAGCACAAGAGACCCAGTACTTC. As protein: CASSYVTAQETQYF.

This clonotype was seen repeatedly, ten times or more. This rearrangement joins TRBV5-1 to TRBJ1-1, with D possibly being TRBD1 (5 bases). The V end was cut by 3 bases, the J end by 4 bases, with 16 bases between. Germline-derived CDR1 and CDR2 are SGHRS and YFSETQ. This CDR3 contains 15 residues. DNA of the CDR3: TGCGCCAGCAGCTCGGCCCGGGACCACGGCACTGAAGCTTTCTTT. This encodes CASSSARDHGTEAFF. Based on the CDR3 plus reference TRBV5-1 and TRBJ1-1, the full variable domain is KAGVTQTPRYLIKTRGQQVTLSCSPISGHRSVSWYQQTPGQGLQFLFEYFSETQRNKGNFPGRFSGRQFSNSRSEMNVSTLELGDSALYLCASSSARDHGTEAFFGQGTRLTVV.

This clonotype was seen at least ten times. V usage is TRBV9 and J usage is TRBJ2-1; 9 bases are a match to TRBD2. The ends lost 4 bases at V and 0 bases at J; junction bases unmatched: 5. Germline V gives CDR1 SGDLS, CDR2 YYNGEE. This CDR3 region has 16 residues. CDR3 amino acids: CASSPHSGSSYNEQFF. CDR3 nucleotide sequence: TGTGCCAGCAGCCCTCATAGCGGGAGCTCCTACAATGAGCAGTTCTTC.

This clonotype was seen at least ten times. V is TRBV6-5 and J is TRBJ2-3; D call uncertain. CDR1 and CDR2 (germline): MNHEY, SVGAGI. The CDR3 extends over 13 amino acids. The V end was cut by 0 bases, the J end by 11 bases, with 12 bases between. CDR3 protein: CASSYSSTWGQYF. The DNA for the CDR3 is TGTGCCAGCAGTTACTCTAGCACGTGGGGGCAGTATTTT.

This clonotype was seen repeatedly, ten times or more. J is TRBJ2-5 and V is TRBV28, with 7 bases that match TRBD2. This CDR3 has 12 amino acids. V lost 7 bases, J lost 1 base, and 0 bases stayed unmatched. Germline CDR1 reads MDHEN; CDR2 reads SYDVKM. Here the CDR3 DNA reads TGTGCCAGCAAGCGGGGCCAAGAGACCCAGTACTTC. Translated, it gives CASKRGQETQYF.

As regards this clonotype: It may be a read error: a sequence one base away is much more abundant. The CDR3 here is CASSARAPNTEAFF. As DNA, the CDR3 is TGTGCCAGCAGCGCCAGGGCCCCGAACACTGAAGCTTTCTTT. The rearrangement uses TRBV13 and TRBJ1-1; possibly TRBD1 for D (5 bases). The CDR3 runs to 14 residues. V lost 5 bases and J lost 1, with 11 bases in between. The germline V gene has CDR1 PRHDT and CDR2 FYEKMQ (reference sequence).

In its sample, this clonotype was seen a few times. The gene calls are TRBV7-9 and TRBJ2-5; D is undetermined. Germline-derived CDR1 and CDR2 are SEHNR and FQNEAQ (reference sequence). Trimming left V 3 bases short and J 0 bases short, with 5 bases between. This CDR3 region has 13 residues. In nucleotides, the CDR3 is TGTGCCAGCAGCTTCCTCCACCAAGAGACCCAGTACTTC. It translates to CASSFLHQETQYF.

Many counts were recorded for this clonotype. The rearrangement uses TRBV6-1 and TRBJ1-2, with TRBD1 identical over 7 bases. V was clipped by 5 bases and J by 8 bases; unmatched bases: 8. CDR3 length equals 13 residues. Germline lookup yields CDR1 MNHNS and CDR2 SASEGT. In nucleotides, the CDR3 is TGTGCCAGCAGTCAGCAGGGGGGAGGCGGCTACACCTTC. Its translation: CASSQQGGGGYTF.

This clonotype was recorded only once. V usage is TRBV11-1 and J usage is TRBJ1-1, with D possibly matching TRBD1 (5 bases). CDR3 length equals 18 residues. Between the trimmed V and J ends, which lost 1 base and 1 base, there was a span of 19 bases. Germline CDR1 SGHAT, CDR2 FQDESV (reference sequence). DNA for the CDR3: TGTGCCAGCAGCTTAGGTTTGGCTTTCGGCAGGGAGAACACTGAAGCTTTCTTT. Translation: CASSLGLAFGRENTEAFF. The full variable domain, its missing parts supplied by reference TRBV11-1 and TRBJ1-1, is EAEVAQSPRYKITEKSQAVAFWCDPISGHATLYWYRQILGQGPELLVQFQDESVVDDSQLPKDRFSAERLKGVDSTLKIQPAELGDSAMYLCASSLGLAFGRENTEAFFGQGTRLTVV.

This clonotype was seen ten or more times. The chain carries TRBV20-1 and TRBJ2-3; perhaps TRBD2 as D (6 bases). Per the germline V gene, CDR1 is DFQATT and CDR2 is SNEGSKA (reference sequence). This CDR3 comprises 12 residues. V dropped 5 bases and J dropped 0 bases, with 6 bases sitting between them. This CDR3 reads CSAGTSTDTQYF. The DNA for the CDR3 is TGCAGTGCTGGGACTAGCACAGATACGCAGTATTTT.